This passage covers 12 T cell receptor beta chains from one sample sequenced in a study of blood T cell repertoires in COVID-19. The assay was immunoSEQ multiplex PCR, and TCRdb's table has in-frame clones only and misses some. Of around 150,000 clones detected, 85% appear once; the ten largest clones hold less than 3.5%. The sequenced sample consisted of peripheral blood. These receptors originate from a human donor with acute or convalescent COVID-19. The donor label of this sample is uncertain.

The CDR3 loop reads CATSDWLGGNEQFF. CDR3 in DNA: TGTGCCACCAGTGATTGGCTTGGAGGGAATGAGCAGTTCTTC. V and J are TRBV24-1 and TRBJ2-1; the D gene is possibly TRBD2 (6 bases). The ends were cut back, 2 bases at V and 7 bases at J, with 11 bases in the middle. Germline V gene sequence: CDR1 KGHDR, CDR2 SFDVKD. The CDR3 covers 14 residues.

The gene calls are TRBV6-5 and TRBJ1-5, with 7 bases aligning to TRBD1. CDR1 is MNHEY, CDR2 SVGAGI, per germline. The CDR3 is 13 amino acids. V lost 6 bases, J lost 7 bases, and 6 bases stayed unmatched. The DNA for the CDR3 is TGTGCCAGCAGCGACAGGGTTACCCAGCCCCAGCATTTT. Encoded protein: CASSDRVTQPQHF.

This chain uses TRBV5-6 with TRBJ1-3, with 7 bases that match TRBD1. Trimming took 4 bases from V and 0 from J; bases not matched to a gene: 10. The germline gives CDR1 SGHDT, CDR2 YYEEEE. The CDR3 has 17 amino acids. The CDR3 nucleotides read TGTGCCAGCAGCGTTACAGGGGCCTTTGTCTCTGGAAACACCATATATTTT. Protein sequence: CASSVTGAFVSGNTIYF.

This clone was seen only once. CDR3 loop: CASMRKTGESGELFF. Here the CDR3 DNA reads TGTGCCAGCATGAGAAAGACAGGAGAATCCGGGGAGCTGTTTTTT. This rearrangement joins TRBV9 to TRBJ2-2, with D possibly matching TRBD1 (6 bases). The germline gives CDR1 SGDLS, CDR2 YYNGEE. There are 15 residues in the CDR3. Trimming shortened V by 6 bases and J by 6 bases, and 18 bases separated the two germline ends.

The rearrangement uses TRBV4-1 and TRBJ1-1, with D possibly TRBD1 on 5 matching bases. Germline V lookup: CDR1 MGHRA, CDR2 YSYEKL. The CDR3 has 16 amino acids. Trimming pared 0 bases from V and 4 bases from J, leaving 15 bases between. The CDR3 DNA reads TGCGCCAGCAGCCAAGATGGATCCGGGAGGGGCACTGAAGCTTTCTTT. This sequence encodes CASSQDGSGRGTEAFF.

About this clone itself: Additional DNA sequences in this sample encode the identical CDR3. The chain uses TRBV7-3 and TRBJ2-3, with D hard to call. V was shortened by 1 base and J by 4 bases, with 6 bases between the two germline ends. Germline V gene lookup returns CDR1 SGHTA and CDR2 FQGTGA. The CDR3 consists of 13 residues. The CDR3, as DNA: TGTGCCAGCAGCTTAATTCGCGCAGATACGCAGTATTTT. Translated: CASSLIRADTQYF. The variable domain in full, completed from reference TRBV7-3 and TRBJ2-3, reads GAGVSQTPSNKVTEKGKYVELRCDPISGHTALYWYRQSLGQGPEFLIYFQGTGAADDSGLPNDRFFAVRPEGSVSTLKIQRTERGDSAVYLCASSLIRADTQYFGPGTRLTVL.

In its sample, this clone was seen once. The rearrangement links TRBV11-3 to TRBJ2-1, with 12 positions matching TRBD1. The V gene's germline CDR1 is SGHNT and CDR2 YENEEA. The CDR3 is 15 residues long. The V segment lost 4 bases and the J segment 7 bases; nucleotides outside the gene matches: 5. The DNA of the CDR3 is TGTGCCAGCAGCTCGGGACAGGGGGCAGGGAATGAGCAGTTCTTC. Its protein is CASSSGQGAGNEQFF.

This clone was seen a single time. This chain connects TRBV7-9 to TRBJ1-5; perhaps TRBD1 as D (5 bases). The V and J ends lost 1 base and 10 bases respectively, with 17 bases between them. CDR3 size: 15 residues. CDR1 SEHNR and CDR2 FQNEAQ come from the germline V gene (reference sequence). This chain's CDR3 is CASSLGGSGISPQHF. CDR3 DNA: TGTGCCAGCAGCTTAGGAGGCTCAGGGATAAGTCCCCAGCATTTT. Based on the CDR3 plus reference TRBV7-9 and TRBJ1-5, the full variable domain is DTGVSQNPRHKITKRGQNVTFRCDPISEHNRLYWYRQTLGQGPEFLTYFQNEAQLEKSRLLSDRFSAERPKGSFSTLEIQRTEQGDSAMYLCASSLGGSGISPQHFGDGTRLSIL.

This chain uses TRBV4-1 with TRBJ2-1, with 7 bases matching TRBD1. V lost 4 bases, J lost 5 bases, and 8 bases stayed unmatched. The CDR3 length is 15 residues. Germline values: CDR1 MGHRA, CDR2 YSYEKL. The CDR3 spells CASSRQGIPNNEQFF. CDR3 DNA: TGCGCCAGCAGCCGACAGGGAATTCCCAACAATGAGCAGTTCTTC.

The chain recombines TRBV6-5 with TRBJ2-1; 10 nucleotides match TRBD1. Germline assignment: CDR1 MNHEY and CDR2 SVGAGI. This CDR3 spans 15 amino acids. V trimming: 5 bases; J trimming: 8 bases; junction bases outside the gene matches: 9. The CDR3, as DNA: TGTGCCAGCAGTCCGGGGACAGGGGTTAAAGATGAGCAGTTCTTC. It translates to CASSPGTGVKDEQFF.

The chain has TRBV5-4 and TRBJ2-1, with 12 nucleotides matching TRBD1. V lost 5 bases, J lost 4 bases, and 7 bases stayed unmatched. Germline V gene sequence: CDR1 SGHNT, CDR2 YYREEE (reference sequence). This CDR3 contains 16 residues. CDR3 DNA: TGTGCCAGCAGGTCCCCGGGACAGGGGGCTTACAATGAGCAGTTCTTC. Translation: CASRSPGQGAYNEQFF.

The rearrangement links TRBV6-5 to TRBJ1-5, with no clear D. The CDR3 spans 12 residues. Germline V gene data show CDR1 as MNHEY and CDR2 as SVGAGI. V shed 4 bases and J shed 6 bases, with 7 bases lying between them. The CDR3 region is CASSSGTQPQHF. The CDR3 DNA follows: TGTGCCAGCAGTTCGGGTACTCAGCCCCAGCATTTT.